A single sample is the source of the 6 T cell receptor beta chains below, sequenced in a study of read filtering for tumor transcriptome and immune sequencing. This library used around 400 ng RNA and molecular barcoded adaptors spanning alpha/delta and beta/gamma chains. TCRdb analysed the reads with MiXCR anew, one entry per CDR3 protein. Of 65,000 or so distinct CDR3 sequences detected, roughly a fifth appear once; the ten largest clones hold about 11%. The sequenced sample was a population of CD138-negative cells sorted from bone marrow. These receptors were taken from a donor at least 40 years old with multiple myeloma.

Many counts were recorded for this clonotype. V is TRBV9 and J is TRBJ2-3, with TRBD2 as a possible D gene (5 bases). Germline V gives CDR1 SGDLS, CDR2 YYNGEE. The CDR3 loop spans 14 amino acids. V was cut by 0 bases and J by 1 base, with 6 bases left in between. CDR3 in DNA: TGTGCCAGCAGCGTAGACGGGGGCACAGATACGCAGTATTTT. Residues: CASSVDGGTDTQYF.

Ten or more counts support this clonotype. This rearrangement joins TRBV6-5 to TRBJ2-7, with 8 bases that match TRBD1. The CDR3 has 13 amino acids. V lost 6 bases to trimming and J lost 6 bases; unmatched junction nucleotides: 7. CDR1 is MNHEY, CDR2 SVGAGI, per germline. The CDR3 loop is CASRPDRVGEQYF. The CDR3 bases are TGTGCCAGCAGACCGGACAGGGTGGGCGAGCAGTACTTC.

This clonotype has a count of ten or more. The rearrangement uses TRBV5-1 and TRBJ2-1; 12 positions match TRBD2. The CDR3 spans 14 residues. Germline-derived CDR1 and CDR2 are SGHRS and YFSETQ. V lost 7 bases, J lost 7 bases, and 6 bases stayed unmatched. The CDR3 reads CASSSGGDLNEQFF. CDR3 bases: TGCGCCAGCTCTAGCGGGGGGGACTTGAATGAGCAGTTCTTC.

This clonotype was seen ten or more times. The chain has TRBV30 and TRBJ2-1; no reliable D call. Trimming took off 4 bases at V and 5 bases at J, with 6 bases between the two ends. In germline, CDR1 is GTSNPN, CDR2 SVGIG (reference sequence). This CDR3 is 11 amino acids long. The CDR3 is CAWTQNNEQFF. DNA for the CDR3: TGTGCCTGGACCCAGAACAATGAGCAGTTCTTC.

There are many counts of this clonotype. The rearrangement links TRBV20-1 to TRBJ2-7; 8 nucleotides line up with TRBD2. The V gene end was trimmed by 0 bases and the J gene end by 3 bases; junction bases not matched to a gene: 7. This CDR3 has 15 amino acids. Germline loops: CDR1 DFQATT, CDR2 SNEGSKA (reference sequence). The CDR3 reads CSARDLGGRIYEQYF. CDR3 sequence (DNA): TGCAGTGCTAGAGATTTGGGCGGGAGGATCTACGAGCAGTACTTC.

This clonotype has more than one count but fewer than ten. The rearrangement uses TRBV6-1 and TRBJ2-3, with a weak D call TRBD2 (5 bases). Germline V CDR1 and CDR2: MNHNS, SASEGT. V was cut by 2 bases and J by 1 base, with 7 bases left in between. The CDR3 totals 14 residues. CDR3: CASSENSGTDTQYF. CDR3 nucleotides: TGTGCCAGCAGTGAAAATAGCGGCACAGATACGCAGTATTTT.